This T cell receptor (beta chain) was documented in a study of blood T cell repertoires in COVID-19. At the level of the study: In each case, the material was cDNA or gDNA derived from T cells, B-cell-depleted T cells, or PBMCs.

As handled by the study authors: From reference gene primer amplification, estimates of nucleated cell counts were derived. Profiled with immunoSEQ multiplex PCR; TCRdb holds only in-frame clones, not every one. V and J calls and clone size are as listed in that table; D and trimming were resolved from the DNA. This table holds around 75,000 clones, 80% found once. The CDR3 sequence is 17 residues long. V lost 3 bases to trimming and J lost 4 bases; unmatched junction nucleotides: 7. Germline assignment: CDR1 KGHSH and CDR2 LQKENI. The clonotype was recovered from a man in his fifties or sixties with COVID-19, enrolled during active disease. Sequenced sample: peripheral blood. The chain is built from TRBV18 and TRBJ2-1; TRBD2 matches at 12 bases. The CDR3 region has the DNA TGTGCCAGCTCACCGGGGACTAGCGGGCCGTATTACAATGAGCAGTTCTTC. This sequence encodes CASSPGTSGPYYNEQFF.